One and the same sample provided the 22 T cell receptor beta chains below, sequenced in a study of STAT5B mutations in CD4+ large granular lymphocyte leukemia (dated by TCRdb to 2022 to 2024). The protocol used for the library was the immunoSEQ multiplex PCR assay. What TCRdb holds here is the immuneACCESS table cut down to in-frame rearrangements. Part of the clones is not present; checked against another copy, under half of the missing clones reflect an unresolved V gene, and the others are unexplained. The sample profile shows roughly 30,000 clones; roughly 80% of them were found once. Jointly, the top ten make up approximately 2.1% of the sample. The sequencing sample was made of CD4+ T cells from blood buffy coats. The receptor set was obtained from a human donor in good health.

Points on this clone: The sample holds other DNA sequences that translate to the same CDR3. The CDR3 loop is CASSPVGQGYGYTF. For the CDR3, the DNA is TGTGCCAGCAGCCCCGTAGGACAGGGCTATGGCTACACCTTC. The V gene is TRBV5-4, the J gene TRBJ1-2, with 8 bases that match TRBD1. V lost 4 bases, J lost 4 bases, and 6 bases stayed unmatched. Per germline, CDR1 SGHNT and CDR2 YYREEE (reference sequence). The length of the CDR3 is 14 residues.

V gene TRBV10-3 combines with J gene TRBJ2-3; either TRBD1 or TRBD2 may fit D (6 bases each). Germline CDR1 is ENHRY and CDR2 is SYGVKD. CDR3 length equals 14 residues. V was pared by 10 bases and J by 3 bases, with 17 bases between. The CDR3 sequence: CATRGRSRTDTQYF. The CDR3 nucleotides read TGTGCCACACGGGGGCGATCTAGAACAGATACGCAGTATTTT.

The V gene is TRBV28, the J gene TRBJ2-1, with 9 bases aligning to TRBD1. This CDR3 is built from 14 residues. Trimming took 6 bases from V and 9 from J; bases not matched to a gene: 9. Germline values: CDR1 MDHEN, CDR2 SYDVKM. The CDR3 DNA reads as TGTGCCAGCAGGGAACCGGGACAGGGCACTGAGCAGTTCTTC. It yields the protein CASREPGQGTEQFF. Looking up the rest from reference TRBV28 and TRBJ2-1 gives the full variable domain: DVKVTQSSRYLVKRTGEKVFLECVQDMDHENMFWYRQDPGLGLRLIYFSYDVKMKEKGDIPEGYSVSREKKERFSLILESASTNQTSMYLCASREPGQGTEQFFGPGTRLTVL.

The chain couples TRBV5-1 to TRBJ2-5, with 8 positions matching TRBD2. The J segment lost 5 bases and the V segment lost 4 bases, leaving 10 bases of the junction unmatched. Germline V lookup: CDR1 SGHRS, CDR2 YFSETQ. The CDR3 contains 15 residues. CDR3 nucleotides: TGCGCCAGCAGCCTAAGCGGGAGCCAAGGGGAGACCCAGTACTTC. Amino acids: CASSLSGSQGETQYF.

V is TRBV14 and J is TRBJ2-5, with 10 bases lining up with TRBD2. Germline CDR1 and CDR2: SGHDN and FVKESK. The CDR3 consists of 15 residues. Germline trimming cut 5 bases from V and 2 bases from J; bases unmatched to any gene: 5. The CDR3 DNA follows: TGTGCCAGCAGCTTCCTAGCGGGAGTTCAAGAGACCCAGTACTTC. Translating it yields CASSFLAGVQETQYF.

The CDR3 nucleotides read TGTGCCACCAGCGTTGGATTTACGAACACCGGGGAGCTGTTTTTT. Its protein product is CATSVGFTNTGELFF. The rearrangement links TRBV15 to TRBJ2-2; D call uncertain. The CDR3 has 15 amino acids. V gave up 5 bases and J gave up 0 bases, with 10 bases separating them. Per germline, CDR1 LNHNV and CDR2 YYDKDF (reference sequence).

The chain recombines TRBV5-4 with TRBJ2-7; 14 bases fit TRBD2. CDR1 and CDR2 from the germline V gene are SGHNT and YYREEE (reference sequence). V was clipped by 3 bases and J by 4 bases; unmatched bases: 3. CDR3 size: 15 residues. The CDR3 DNA reads TGTGCCAGCAGCTCCCGACTAGCGGGAGGGTACGAGCAGTACTTC. Its protein is CASSSRLAGGYEQYF. Supplemented by reference TRBV5-4 and TRBJ2-7, the full variable domain reads ETGVTQSPTHLIKTRGQQVTLRCSSQSGHNTVSWYQQALGQGPQFIFQYYREEENGRGNFPPRFSGLQFPNYSSELNVNALELDDSALYLCASSSRLAGGYEQYFGPGTRLTVT.

This clone was recorded once. The chain recombines TRBV19 with TRBJ1-2; D is uncertain. This CDR3 has 11 residues. Deletions cut 4 bases from V and 5 bases from J, with 5 bases between. Germline V gives CDR1 LNHDA, CDR2 SQIVND (reference sequence). This CDR3 is CASSRGYGYTF. CDR3 DNA: TGTGCCAGTAGTAGGGGTTATGGCTACACCTTC.

This clone was seen once. The chain carries TRBV4-2 and TRBJ2-3, with D possibly TRBD2 on 6 matching bases. The V gene lost 0 bases and the J gene lost 7 bases, with 11 bases spanning the gap. The CDR3 spans 14 residues. Per the germline V gene, CDR1 is LGHNA and CDR2 is YNFKEQ. CDR3 DNA sequence: TGTGCCAGCAGCCAAGACTACCGGGACTATACGCAGTATTTT. Encoded protein: CASSQDYRDYTQYF.

V usage is TRBV11-2 and J usage is TRBJ1-3; D call uncertain. CDR3 size: 15 residues. CDR1 is SGHAT and CDR2 is FQNNGV in the germline V gene. Trimming cost V 0 bases and J 0 bases, with 6 bases left between them. The chain's CDR3 is CASSLDGISGNTIYF. The CDR3 DNA is TGTGCCAGCAGCTTAGACGGGATCTCTGGAAACACCATATATTTT.

V is TRBV5-1 and J is TRBJ2-7; 11 bases line up with TRBD2. V shed 3 bases and J 5 bases; nucleotides not matched to a gene: 7. From germline, CDR1 is SGHRS and CDR2 YFSETQ. This CDR3 spans 15 amino acids. CDR3 amino acids: CASSSTSGKVNEQYF. The CDR3 coding sequence is TGCGCCAGCAGCTCGACTAGCGGGAAGGTCAACGAGCAGTACTTC.

The genes are TRBV6-5 and TRBJ2-1; D remains unclear. The CDR3 spans 14 residues. Trimming left V 10 bases short and J 0 bases short, with 13 bases between. Germline values: CDR1 MNHEY, CDR2 SVGAGI. CDR3 protein: CATRRTSSYNEQFF. The CDR3 DNA sequence: TGTGCCACCAGGCGGACGAGCTCCTACAATGAGCAGTTCTTC.

This chain links TRBV9 with TRBJ1-2; D gene unclear. Germline CDR1 and CDR2: SGDLS and YYNGEE. The V end lost 0 bases, the J end lost 0 bases, and 6 bases lay between the germline ends. This CDR3 comprises 14 residues. In DNA form, the CDR3 reads TGTGCCAGCAGCGTAGCGGCAGCTAACTATGGCTACACCTTC. This encodes CASSVAAANYGYTF.

This clone came up a few times. The chain carries TRBV28 and TRBJ1-6; maybe TRBD1 (6 bases). Germline V lookup: CDR1 MDHEN, CDR2 SYDVKM. CDR3 length equals 15 residues. Trimming shortened V by 3 bases and J by 5 bases, and 11 bases separated the two germline ends. This CDR3 reads CASSLPGANNSPLHF. The CDR3 DNA reads TGTGCCAGCAGTTTGCCAGGGGCGAATAATTCACCCCTCCACTTT. Using reference TRBV28 and TRBJ1-6 for the parts outside the CDR3, the full variable domain is DVKVTQSSRYLVKRTGEKVFLECVQDMDHENMFWYRQDPGLGLRLIYFSYDVKMKEKGDIPEGYSVSREKKERFSLILESASTNQTSMYLCASSLPGANNSPLHFGNGTRLTVT.

J is TRBJ1-1 and V is TRBV5-5; 12 bases fit TRBD1. CDR3 length: 19 residues. Germline V gives CDR1 SGHKS, CDR2 YYEKEE (reference sequence). V lost 1 base, J lost 1 base, and 11 bases stayed unmatched. Here the CDR3 reads CASSLSGTGGQLPNTEAFF. CDR3 DNA sequence: TGTGCCAGCAGCTTGTCGGGGACAGGGGGCCAGCTGCCGAACACTGAAGCTTTCTTT. Supplemented by reference TRBV5-5 and TRBJ1-1, the full variable domain reads DAGVTQSPTHLIKTRGQQVTLRCSPISGHKSVSWYQQVLGQGPQFIFQYYEKEERGRGNFPDRFSARQFPNYSSELNVNALLLGDSALYLCASSLSGTGGQLPNTEAFFGQGTRLTVV.

The rearrangement uses TRBV7-3 and TRBJ2-2; no reliable D call. This CDR3 has 12 amino acids. The germline V gene encodes CDR1 SGHTA and CDR2 FQGTGA. The ends were cut back, 2 bases at V and 7 bases at J, with 5 bases in the middle. The CDR3 DNA follows: TGTGCCAGCAGCTTACCGGGCGGGGAGCTGTTTTTT. Encoded protein: CASSLPGGELFF.

This clone was observed a few times. V gene TRBV10-1 combines with J gene TRBJ1-2; the D gene is possibly TRBD1 (5 bases). CDR1 and CDR2 (germline): WNHNN, SYGVQD (reference sequence). The CDR3 has 13 residues. Trimming left V 0 bases short and J 7 bases short, with 9 bases between. DNA for the CDR3: TGCGCCAGCAGTGAGTCTCAGGGACTTGGCTACACCTTC. Protein: CASSESQGLGYTF.

The rearrangement joins TRBV7-9 to TRBJ2-3, with a tentative D call TRBD2 (6 bases). The V end lost 4 bases, the J end lost 1 base, and 9 bases lay between the germline ends. The CDR3 has 14 amino acids. Germline V gene lookup returns CDR1 SEHNR and CDR2 FQNEAQ (reference sequence). The CDR3 DNA sequence: TGTGCCAGCAGCTCCGGGAGCGGCACAGATACGCAGTATTTT. Its translation is CASSSGSGTDTQYF.

This clone showed up just a few times. The chain has TRBV4-1 and TRBJ1-5, with 7 bases aligning to TRBD1. This CDR3 spans 17 amino acids. The germline V gene has CDR1 MGHRA and CDR2 YSYEKL. The V and J ends lost 0 bases and 2 bases, in that order; junction bases with no gene match: 7. CDR3 residues: CASSQDKQGRGNQPQHF. The CDR3 DNA reads as TGCGCCAGCAGCCAAGATAAACAGGGGAGAGGCAATCAGCCCCAGCATTTT.

This clone was counted between two and nine times. The chain has TRBV1 and TRBJ2-7; TRBD2 was called by the table and not checked on the DNA. TRBV1 has pseudogene status. There are 13 residues in the CDR3. CDR3 DNA sequence: TGCACCAGCAGAACACTACAAGAGGCCGAGCAGTACTTC. Encoded protein: CTSRTLQEAEQYF.

The chain carries TRBV5-1 and TRBJ1-2, with D possibly TRBD1 on 5 matching bases. Germline assignment: CDR1 SGHRS and CDR2 YFSETQ. The CDR3 totals 18 residues. The V and J ends lost 0 bases and 6 bases respectively, with 24 bases between them. CDR3 protein: CASSLAPRVGFRLDGYTF. CDR3 nucleotide sequence: TGCGCCAGCAGCTTGGCCCCCAGGGTAGGGTTTAGGTTGGATGGCTACACCTTC.

The chain is built from TRBV4-1 and TRBJ2-3; D not certain. From germline, CDR1 is MGHRA and CDR2 YSYEKL. The CDR3 totals 15 residues. The V and J ends lost 1 base and 3 bases respectively, with 11 bases between them. This CDR3 is CASSQARDGTDTQYF. DNA for the CDR3: TGCGCCAGCAGCCAAGCTAGAGACGGGACAGATACGCAGTATTTT.